Following are 10 T cell receptor beta chains from one sample sequenced in a study of blood T cell repertoires in COVID-19. The method was immunoSEQ multiplex PCR; TCRdb's version includes in-frame clones alone and lacks a portion of them. Here the sample spans hundreds of thousands of clones, roughly 87% being singletons. The material sequenced was PBMCs or T cells enriched from blood (not recorded which). Receptors originate from a woman aged 25-40 years who had recovered from COVID-19.

The chain has TRBV25-1 and TRBJ1-5; 7 bases agree with TRBD1. V lost 3 bases to trimming and J lost 1 base; unmatched junction nucleotides: 0. This CDR3 contains 14 residues. The germline gives CDR1 MGHDK, CDR2 SYGVNS. CDR3 coding DNA: TGTGCCAGCAGTGAGGGACAGAGCAATCAGCCCCAGCATTTT. This encodes CASSEGQSNQPQHF.

The chain combines TRBV7-8 with TRBJ1-1; 12 bases line up with TRBD1. The junction had 4 bases not matched to a gene; V was cut back by 3 bases and J by 5 bases. Per the germline V gene, CDR1 is SGHVS and CDR2 is FQNEAQ. There are 15 residues in the CDR3. The CDR3 spells CASSFGTGGGTEAFF. DNA for the CDR3: TGTGCCAGCAGCTTTGGGACAGGGGGCGGGACTGAAGCTTTCTTT.

The chain has TRBV27 and TRBJ1-2, with D perhaps TRBD1 (6 bases). This CDR3 is built from 15 residues. Trimming left V 8 bases short and J 4 bases short, with 20 bases between. CDR1 MNHEY and CDR2 SMNVEV come from the germline V gene (reference sequence). Here the CDR3 DNA reads TGTGCCAGCGGCTGGACAGCCGCGCGAGTCTATGGCTACACCTTC. Translation gives CASGWTAARVYGYTF.

The sample holds a few counts of this clone. This chain joins TRBV20-1 and TRBJ2-3, with a tentative D call TRBD2 (5 bases). Germline CDR1 DFQATT, CDR2 SNEGSKA (reference sequence). This CDR3 contains 11 residues. The V end was cut by 3 bases, the J end by 6 bases, with 7 bases between. CDR3 loop: CSASTGDTQYF. The CDR3 bases are TGCAGTGCTAGTACGGGGGATACGCAGTATTTT.

The V call is TRBV6-5, the J call TRBJ1-4; 10 positions agree with TRBD1. Germline V gene data show CDR1 as MNHEY and CDR2 as SVGAGI. This CDR3 spans 14 amino acids. J gave up 12 bases and V 5 bases, and 9 bases lay outside the gene matches. The CDR3 here is CASSPTGGRGQLFF. DNA of the CDR3: TGTGCCAGCAGTCCGACAGGGGGCCGAGGGCAACTGTTTTTT.

This clone has just one count. The CDR3 loop reads CSVGPRRYEQYF. CDR3 sequence (DNA): TGCAGCGTTGGGCCCCGAAGATACGAGCAGTACTTC. This sequence joins TRBV29-1 and TRBJ2-7; D call uncertain. CDR3 length: 12 residues. Germline V lookup: CDR1 SQVTM, CDR2 ANQGSEA. Trimming removed 4 bases at V and 4 bases at J, with 11 bases between.

This chain joins TRBV28 and TRBJ1-2, with D tentatively TRBD1 (6 bases). Trimming took 4 bases from V and 5 from J, leaving 20 bases between them. The CDR3 sequence is 16 residues long. Germline V gene lookup returns CDR1 MDHEN and CDR2 SYDVKM. The CDR3 region has the DNA TGTGCCAGCAGTTCAATCACCTCAGGGGTTGGGTATGGCTACACCTTC. Its translation is CASSSITSGVGYGYTF.

V is TRBV6-5 and J is TRBJ1-1; the D gene is possibly TRBD1 (5 bases). CDR1 is MNHEY, CDR2 SVGAGI, per germline. The CDR3 is 15 residues long. Deletions cut 1 base from V and 1 base from J, with 10 bases between. The CDR3: CASSYYQGGNTEAFF. For the CDR3, the DNA is TGTGCCAGCAGTTACTATCAGGGAGGGAACACTGAAGCTTTCTTT.

The chain uses TRBV7-8 and TRBJ1-4, with a tentative D call TRBD1 (5 bases). The CDR3 length is 16 residues. Germline V CDR1 and CDR2: SGHVS, FQNEAQ. V lost 3 bases and J lost 0, with 11 bases in between. The CDR3 spells CASSLGGVATNEKLFF. The DNA of the CDR3 is TGTGCCAGCAGCTTGGGGGGGGTTGCAACTAATGAAAAACTGTTTTTT.

The V and J genes are TRBV10-2 and TRBJ2-3; D possibly corresponds to TRBD1 (6 bases). The germline V and J ends were trimmed by 6 bases and 0 bases, with 13 bases remaining between them. The CDR3 has 15 residues. Germline CDR1 is WSHSY and CDR2 is SAAADI. CDR3 sequence: CASSFTGSSTDTQYF. The CDR3 bases are TGCGCCAGCAGCTTTACAGGGTCAAGCACAGATACGCAGTATTTT.